Shown below are 26 T cell receptor beta chains from a single sample sequenced in a study of cytomegalovirus exposure and HLA in healthy donors. Primers included in the PCR were 60 Vbeta and 13 Jbeta primers. TCRdb's copy holds only in-frame clones and misses some; the assay was immunoSEQ multiplex PCR. The sample consists of 120,000 to 150,000 clones, about 80% of them appearing once. Sequencing input: PBMCs. The receptors were sampled from a man aged 35 to 55 in good health and CMV-seronegative.

V gene TRBV11-1 combines with J gene TRBJ2-7; possibly TRBD1 for D (5 bases). Germline V lookup: CDR1 SGHAT, CDR2 FQDESV (reference sequence). The V end lost 1 base, the J end lost 2 bases, and 9 bases lay between the germline ends. The CDR3 runs 14 residues. The chain's CDR3 is CASSLVQGPYEQYF. CDR3 nucleotide sequence: TGTGCCAGCAGCTTAGTGCAGGGTCCCTACGAGCAGTACTTC.

The CDR3 region has the DNA TGTGCCAGCAGCTTAGCATATACGCAGTATTTT. Its translation: CASSLAYTQYF. The V and J genes are TRBV25-1 and TRBJ2-3; D is uncertain. Trimming shortened V by 6 bases and J by 7 bases, and 8 bases separated the two germline ends. This CDR3 is 11 amino acids long. Germline CDR1 and CDR2: MGHDK and SYGVNS.

This chain connects TRBV28 to TRBJ2-2; 8 nucleotides line up with TRBD1. This CDR3 spans 14 amino acids. Germline CDR1 is MDHEN and CDR2 is SYDVKM. Unmatched junction bases numbered 5, after V lost 7 bases and J lost 4 bases. Written as DNA, the CDR3 is TGTGCCAGCATCGACAGGGGCGTCACCGGGGAGCTGTTTTTT. Protein product: CASIDRGVTGELFF.

V and J are TRBV6-4 and TRBJ2-6; D is perhaps TRBD1 (6 bases). This CDR3 comprises 17 residues. Trimming cost V 2 bases and J 0 bases, with 11 bases left between them. The germline V gene has CDR1 MRHNA and CDR2 SNTAGT. CDR3 DNA sequence: TGTGCCAGCAGTGACGGGGGACACGACTCTGGGGCCAACGTCCTGACTTTC. Translation gives CASSDGGHDSGANVLTF.

The CDR3 sequence: CASRASGGVQETQYF. The DNA of the CDR3 is TGTGCCAGCAGAGCTAGCGGGGGGGTACAAGAGACCCAGTACTTC. The chain uses TRBV6-5 and TRBJ2-5; 12 bases match TRBD2. Germline V gives CDR1 MNHEY, CDR2 SVGAGI. Trimming at V came to 6 bases and at J to 2 bases, leaving 4 bases not matched to a gene. The length of the CDR3 is 15 residues.

The chain is built from TRBV4-1 and TRBJ1-1, with D possibly being TRBD1 (6 bases). There are 16 residues in the CDR3. CDR1 is MGHRA and CDR2 is YSYEKL in the germline V gene. V shed 1 base and J shed 4 bases, with 16 bases lying between them. The CDR3 here is CASSQGPGQKFTEAFF. The CDR3 nucleotides read TGCGCCAGCAGCCAAGGACCGGGACAAAAATTCACTGAAGCTTTCTTT.

The chain carries TRBV5-4 and TRBJ2-3, with D perhaps TRBD1 (6 bases). The germline V gene has CDR1 SGHNT and CDR2 YYREEE (reference sequence). The germline V and J ends were trimmed by 2 bases and 0 bases, with 7 bases remaining between them. The CDR3 consists of 14 residues. The CDR3 DNA is TGTGCCAGCAGCTTCGGACAGAGCACAGATACGCAGTATTTT. This encodes CASSFGQSTDTQYF. The entire variable domain, with the rest obtained from reference TRBV5-4 and TRBJ2-3, is as follows: ETGVTQSPTHLIKTRGQQVTLRCSSQSGHNTVSWYQQALGQGPQFIFQYYREEENGRGNFPPRFSGLQFPNYSSELNVNALELDDSALYLCASSFGQSTDTQYFGPGTRLTVL.

This CDR3 reads CASSQDVALSDTQYF. The CDR3 nucleotides read TGTGCCAGCAGCCAAGACGTGGCCCTTTCAGATACGCAGTATTTT. This rearrangement joins TRBV4-2 to TRBJ2-3, with D unclear. V was clipped by 0 bases and J by 4 bases, with 11 bases between them. Germline CDR1 and CDR2: LGHNA and YNFKEQ. The CDR3 contains 15 residues.

This clone was recorded a few times. The CDR3 nucleotides read TGCGCCAGCAGCCAAGAAAGCGGGGGGACCGGAAATGAGCAGTTCTTC. Protein sequence: CASSQESGGTGNEQFF. V gene TRBV4-1 combines with J gene TRBJ2-1; 9 nucleotides agree with TRBD2. Germline V gene data show CDR1 as MGHRA and CDR2 as YSYEKL. The CDR3 contains 16 residues. V lost 0 bases, J lost 7 bases, and 7 bases stayed unmatched.

This clone was recorded once. Other nucleotide sequences in the sample specify the same CDR3. The chain has TRBV4-1 and TRBJ2-1; no firm D call. Trimming took 1 base from V and 7 from J, leaving 20 bases between them. The CDR3 is made up of 17 amino acids. Germline V gene data show CDR1 as MGHRA and CDR2 as YSYEKL. CDR3 nucleotide sequence: TGCGCCAGCAGCCAAGTGCAAGTGCCGCCCCGAGATAATGAGCAGTTCTTC. This encodes CASSQVQVPPRDNEQFF.

The V call is TRBV7-2, the J call TRBJ2-7, with 10 bases matching TRBD2. Germline-derived CDR1 and CDR2 are SGHTA and FQGNSA. The CDR3 sequence is 16 residues long. V lost 2 bases and J lost 1; bases outside the gene matches: 5. The CDR3 DNA reads TGTGCCAGCAGCTTAAGGCCTAGCGGGAGTTCCTACGAGCAGTACTTC. This gives the protein CASSLRPSGSSYEQYF.

Only a few counts were recorded for this clone. J is TRBJ2-7 and V is TRBV11-3; D unclear. CDR1 and CDR2 from the germline V gene are SGHNT and YENEEA. The CDR3 loop spans 11 amino acids. Deletions cut 5 bases from V and 6 bases from J, with 8 bases between. The CDR3 sequence: CASSIGGEQYF. CDR3 nucleotides: TGTGCCAGCAGCATTGGCGGCGAGCAGTACTTC.

J is TRBJ1-1 and V is TRBV5-4, with a tentative D call TRBD1 (6 bases). The germline V gene encodes CDR1 SGHNT and CDR2 YYREEE (reference sequence). V was trimmed by 4 bases and J by 6 bases, leaving 19 bases between them. The CDR3 is 15 amino acids. CDR3 nucleotides: TGTGCCAGCAGCCTATTGAACAGGGTGGGCGCTGAAGCTTTCTTT. Translating it yields CASSLLNRVGAEAFF.

This clone was seen a handful of times. This rearrangement joins TRBV5-1 to TRBJ2-7; D is perhaps TRBD2 (5 bases). Germline CDR1 and CDR2: SGHRS and YFSETQ. V shed 0 bases and J shed 6 bases, with 16 bases lying between them. CDR3 length: 15 amino acids. The DNA of the CDR3 is TGCGCCAGCAGCTTGGTCGTGGGAGAGGGTAGCGAGCAGTACTTC. The encoded protein is CASSLVVGEGSEQYF.

This chain links TRBV27 with TRBJ1-2; D is perhaps TRBD1 (5 bases). V was shortened by 5 bases and J by 8 bases, with 12 bases between the two germline ends. Per the germline V gene, CDR1 is MNHEY and CDR2 is SMNVEV (reference sequence). The CDR3 is 12 amino acids. The CDR3 region has the DNA TGTGCCAGCAGTCCCAGGGTCGGCGGCTACACCTTC. Residues: CASSPRVGGYTF.

Concerning this clone itself: The same CDR3 can be traced to other DNA sequences in this sample. V and J are TRBV18 and TRBJ2-7; D might be TRBD1 (6 bases). The CDR3 totals 15 residues. V gave up 3 bases and J gave up 4 bases, with 16 bases separating them. The germline V gene encodes CDR1 KGHSH and CDR2 LQKENI. The CDR3 bases are TGTGCCAGCTCACCGCAGGGGCCGTCCAAATACGAGCAGTACTTC. It translates to CASSPQGPSKYEQYF. The complete variable domain, with remaining parts taken from reference TRBV18 and TRBJ2-7, reads NAGVMQNPRHLVRRRGQEARLRCSPMKGHSHVYWYRQLPEEGLKFMVYLQKENIIDESGMPKERFSAEFPKEGPSILRIQQVVRGDSAAYFCASSPQGPSKYEQYFGPGTRLTVT.

The CDR3 DNA reads as TGTGCCAGCAGCTCGGACAGGGGGCTATATACGCAGTATTTT. Amino acid sequence: CASSSDRGLYTQYF. The chain is built from TRBV7-9 and TRBJ2-3; the match to TRBD1 covers 11 bases. This CDR3 contains 14 residues. CDR1 SEHNR and CDR2 FQNEAQ come from the germline V gene (reference sequence). V shed 4 bases and J 7 bases; nucleotides not matched to a gene: 4.

The chain combines TRBV28 with TRBJ1-6; D uncertain. The V gene lost 2 bases and the J gene lost 8 bases, with 16 bases spanning the gap. Germline assignment: CDR1 MDHEN and CDR2 SYDVKM. The CDR3 consists of 16 residues. CDR3 loop: CASSLMAVQQDSPLHF. The CDR3 nucleotides read TGTGCCAGCAGTTTAATGGCCGTCCAGCAGGATTCACCCCTCCACTTT.

This chain connects TRBV27 to TRBJ2-3; a possible D gene is TRBD2 (5 bases). From germline, CDR1 is MNHEY and CDR2 SMNVEV (reference sequence). The CDR3 extends over 13 amino acids. V lost 5 bases and J lost 0, with 6 bases in between. In DNA form, the CDR3 reads TGTGCCAGCAGTGGAGGTAGCACAGATACGCAGTATTTT. It codes for CASSGGSTDTQYF.

This chain uses TRBV30 with TRBJ2-5, with 10 bases identical to TRBD2. The J call is in doubt because the DNA end fits TRBJ2-7 better. The CDR3 loop spans 14 amino acids. Germline V gene data show CDR1 as GTSNPN and CDR2 as SVGIG (reference sequence). CDR3 in amino acids: CAWSWTSGSYEQYF. As DNA, the CDR3 is TGTGCCTGGAGTTGGACTAGCGGATCCTACGAGCAGTACTTC.

The chain has TRBV5-1 and TRBJ2-3; a weak D match, TRBD1 (5 bases). V lost 0 bases and J 1 base, leaving 9 bases between the germline ends. Germline lookup yields CDR1 SGHRS and CDR2 YFSETQ. The CDR3 has 15 residues. CDR3 loop: CASSLGQGGTDTQYF. CDR3 in DNA: TGCGCCAGCAGCTTGGGTCAGGGCGGCACAGATACGCAGTATTTT.

The chain is built from TRBV11-2 and TRBJ2-7; 9 bases match TRBD1. Looked up from germline, CDR1 is SGHAT and CDR2 is FQNNGV. After removal of 1 base from V and 6 bases from J, the junction contained 7 bases not matched to a gene. This CDR3 comprises 15 residues. The chain's CDR3 is CASSLVGDREAEQYF. The CDR3 DNA follows: TGTGCCAGCAGCTTAGTGGGGGACAGGGAGGCCGAGCAGTACTTC.

This rearrangement joins TRBV5-4 to TRBJ1-1, with 7 bases lining up with TRBD1. Germline values: CDR1 SGHNT, CDR2 YYREEE (reference sequence). After removal of 0 bases from V and 7 bases from J, the junction contained 3 bases not matched to a gene. The CDR3 is 13 amino acids. CDR3 sequence: CASSLGDSLEAFF. The DNA of the CDR3 is TGTGCCAGCAGCTTGGGGGACAGTCTTGAAGCTTTCTTT.

The V and J genes are TRBV7-6 and TRBJ2-7, with D perhaps matching TRBD2 (5 bases). This CDR3 region has 14 residues. Germline-derived CDR1 and CDR2 are SGHVS and FNYEAQ. V was shortened by 5 bases and J by 6 bases, with 17 bases between the two germline ends. Here the CDR3 reads CASSALGLSVEQYF. In DNA, the CDR3 is TGTGCCAGCAGCGCCCTAGGACTGTCGGTCGAGCAGTACTTC.

The rearrangement links TRBV5-4 to TRBJ2-7, with TRBD1 identical over 7 bases. The CDR3 has 15 residues. Germline V lookup: CDR1 SGHNT, CDR2 YYREEE (reference sequence). The V segment lost 4 bases and the J segment 5 bases; nucleotides outside the gene matches: 12. DNA of the CDR3: TGTGCCAGCAGCCGTACAGGGGCGCTAAACCACGAGCAGTACTTC. This codes for CASSRTGALNHEQYF.

The chain recombines TRBV4-1 with TRBJ2-3; D may be TRBD2 (7 bases). Germline loops: CDR1 MGHRA, CDR2 YSYEKL. Deletions cut 4 bases from V and 4 bases from J, with 24 bases between. The CDR3 consists of 18 residues. The CDR3, as DNA: TGCGCCAGCAGCCTAGCCCGAGGTGGGGGGGCGTGGGCAGATACGCAGTATTTT. This codes for CASSLARGGGAWADTQYF.